This TCR beta chain was recorded in a study of CXCR3-negative and CXCR3-positive naive CD8 T cells. The study made its TRB cDNA libraries by 5' RACE, adding UMI labels. Using the 5' RACE reads, TCRdb records one entry per CDR3 protein without DNA. The sample holds approximately 20,000 distinct CDR3 sequences. The CDR3 sequence is 13 residues long. Germline lookup yields CDR1 MRHNA and CDR2 SNTAGT. The rearrangement joins TRBV6-4 to TRBJ2-2; TCRdb returns TRBD2, unconfirmable since there is no DNA. The origin of this receptor is a human donor in good health. Some clones in this sample may be carry-over from other donors' samples. What was sequenced was memory CD8+ T cells from blood. The CDR3 reads CASSPRTSGELFF.